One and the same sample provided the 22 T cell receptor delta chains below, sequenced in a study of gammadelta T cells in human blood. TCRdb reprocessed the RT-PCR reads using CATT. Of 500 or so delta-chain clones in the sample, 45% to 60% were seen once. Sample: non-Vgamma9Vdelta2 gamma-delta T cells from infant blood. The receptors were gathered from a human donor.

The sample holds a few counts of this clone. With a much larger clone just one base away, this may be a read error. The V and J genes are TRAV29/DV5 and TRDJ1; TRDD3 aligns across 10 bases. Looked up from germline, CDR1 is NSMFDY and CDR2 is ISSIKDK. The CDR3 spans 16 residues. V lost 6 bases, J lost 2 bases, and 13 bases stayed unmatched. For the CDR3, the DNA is TGTGCAGAAGCCATGGGGGGGATACGCCGAACCGATAAACTCATCTTT. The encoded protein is CAEAMGGIRRTDKLIF.

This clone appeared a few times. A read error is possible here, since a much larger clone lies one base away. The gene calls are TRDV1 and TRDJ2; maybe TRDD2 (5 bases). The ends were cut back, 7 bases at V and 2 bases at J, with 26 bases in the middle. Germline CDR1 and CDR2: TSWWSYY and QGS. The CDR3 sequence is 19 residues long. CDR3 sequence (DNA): TGTGCTCTTGTCCCCGCTGCCTACCCCTGGCCGCGATTGACAGCACAACTCTTCTTT. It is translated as CALVPAAYPWPRLTAQLFF.

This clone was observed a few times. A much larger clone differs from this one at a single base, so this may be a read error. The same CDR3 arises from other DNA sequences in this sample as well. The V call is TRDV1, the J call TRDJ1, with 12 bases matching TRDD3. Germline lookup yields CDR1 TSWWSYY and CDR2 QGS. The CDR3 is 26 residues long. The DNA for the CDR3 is TGTGCGCTTGGGGGACCCACCTACGAATCTGGGGGATACGCGTATCATAGGGCCCCAGCCACCGATAAACTCATCTTT. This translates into CALGGPTYESGGYAYHRAPATDKLIF.

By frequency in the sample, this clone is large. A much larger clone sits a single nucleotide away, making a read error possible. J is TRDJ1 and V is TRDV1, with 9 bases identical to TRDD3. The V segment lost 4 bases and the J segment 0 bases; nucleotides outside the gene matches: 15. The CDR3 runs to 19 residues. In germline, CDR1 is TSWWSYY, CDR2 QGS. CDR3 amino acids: CALGVQPFYWGTHTDKLIF. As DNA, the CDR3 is TGTGCTCTTGGGGTCCAGCCTTTTTACTGGGGGACGCACACCGATAAACTCATCTTT.

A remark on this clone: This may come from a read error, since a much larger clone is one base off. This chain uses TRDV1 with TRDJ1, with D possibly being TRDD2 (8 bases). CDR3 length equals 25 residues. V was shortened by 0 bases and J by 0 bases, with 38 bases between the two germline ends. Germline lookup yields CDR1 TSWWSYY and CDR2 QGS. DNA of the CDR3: TGTGCTCTTGGGGAACTAGGGGGACTTCCTACGTCTATGGTCTGGGGGGTCGGGTACACCGATAAACTCATCTTT. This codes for CALGELGGLPTSMVWGVGYTDKLIF.

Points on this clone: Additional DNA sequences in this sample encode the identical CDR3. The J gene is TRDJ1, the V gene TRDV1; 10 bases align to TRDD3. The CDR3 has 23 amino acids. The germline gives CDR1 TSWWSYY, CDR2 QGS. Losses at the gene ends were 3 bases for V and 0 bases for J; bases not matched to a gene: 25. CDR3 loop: CALGDPWRLSSGTGGWYTDKLIF. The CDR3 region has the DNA TGTGCTCTTGGGGATCCGTGGAGGCTTTCGTCCGGAACTGGGGGATGGTACACCGATAAACTCATCTTT.

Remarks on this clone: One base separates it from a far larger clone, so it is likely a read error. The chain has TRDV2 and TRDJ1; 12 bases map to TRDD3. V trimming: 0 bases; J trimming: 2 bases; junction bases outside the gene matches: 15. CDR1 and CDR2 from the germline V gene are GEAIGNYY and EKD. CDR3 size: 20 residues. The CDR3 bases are TGTGCCTGTGACACCCGGTCGTACTGGGGGATACACTTCGTTACCGATAAACTCATCTTT. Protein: CACDTRSYWGIHFVTDKLIF.

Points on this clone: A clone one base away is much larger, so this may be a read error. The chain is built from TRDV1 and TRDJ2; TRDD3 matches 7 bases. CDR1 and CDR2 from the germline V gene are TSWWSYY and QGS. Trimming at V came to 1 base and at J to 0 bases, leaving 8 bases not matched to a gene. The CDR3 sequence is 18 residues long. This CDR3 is CALGEHWGRGALTAQLFF. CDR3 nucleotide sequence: TGTGCTCTTGGGGAACACTGGGGCCGGGGAGCTTTGACAGCACAACTCTTCTTT.

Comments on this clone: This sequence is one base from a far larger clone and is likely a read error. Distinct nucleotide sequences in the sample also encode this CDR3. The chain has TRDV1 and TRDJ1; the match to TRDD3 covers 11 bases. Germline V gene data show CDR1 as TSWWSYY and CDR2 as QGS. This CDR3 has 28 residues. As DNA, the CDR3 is TGTGCGCTTGGGGGATACCCCGGATTATTTTCCTACCTTTACTGGGGGATAGACCATTCTAACGCCACCGATAAACTCATCTTT. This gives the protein CALGGYPGLFSYLYWGIDHSNATDKLIF.

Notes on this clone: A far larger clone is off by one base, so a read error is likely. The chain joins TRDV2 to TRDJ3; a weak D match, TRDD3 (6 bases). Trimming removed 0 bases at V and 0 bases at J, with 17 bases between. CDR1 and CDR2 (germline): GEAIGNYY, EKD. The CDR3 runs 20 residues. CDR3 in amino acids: CACDTDLTVGYSWDTRQMFF. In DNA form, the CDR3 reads TGTGCCTGTGACACCGATCTAACTGTGGGATACTCCTGGGACACCCGACAGATGTTTTTC.

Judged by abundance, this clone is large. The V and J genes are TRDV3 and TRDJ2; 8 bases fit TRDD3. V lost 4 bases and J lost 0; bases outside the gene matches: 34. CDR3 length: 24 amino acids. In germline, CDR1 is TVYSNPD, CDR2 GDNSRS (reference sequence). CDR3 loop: CASLYSGDGAIGGSVEALTAQLFF. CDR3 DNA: TGTGCCTCCCTTTATTCTGGGGACGGAGCAATTGGGGGATCGGTAGAAGCTTTGACAGCACAACTCTTCTTT.

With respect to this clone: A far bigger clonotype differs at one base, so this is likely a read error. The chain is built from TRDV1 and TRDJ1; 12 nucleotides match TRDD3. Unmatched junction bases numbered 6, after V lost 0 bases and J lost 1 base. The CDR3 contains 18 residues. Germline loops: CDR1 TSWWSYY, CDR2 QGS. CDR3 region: CALGELPFWGIRTDKLIF. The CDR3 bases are TGTGCTCTTGGGGAACTTCCATTCTGGGGGATACGCACCGATAAACTCATCTTT.

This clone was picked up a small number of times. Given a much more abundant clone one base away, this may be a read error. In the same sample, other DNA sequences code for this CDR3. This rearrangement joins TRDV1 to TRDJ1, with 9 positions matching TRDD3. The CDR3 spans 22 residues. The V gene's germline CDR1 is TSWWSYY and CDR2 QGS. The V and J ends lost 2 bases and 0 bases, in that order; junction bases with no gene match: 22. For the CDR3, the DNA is TGTGCTCTTGGGGAAGGAGGGTACGGCCCCTTAGGGGGGATACCGTACACCGATAAACTCATCTTT. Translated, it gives CALGEGGYGPLGGIPYTDKLIF.

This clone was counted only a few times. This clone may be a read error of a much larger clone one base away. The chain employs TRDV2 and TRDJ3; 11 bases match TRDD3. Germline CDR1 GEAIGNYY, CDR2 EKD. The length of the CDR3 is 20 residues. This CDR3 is CAGDTDLTGGYSWDTRQMFF. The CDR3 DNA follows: TGTGCCGGTGACACCGATCTAACTGGGGGATACTCCTGGGACACCCGACAGATGTTTTTC.

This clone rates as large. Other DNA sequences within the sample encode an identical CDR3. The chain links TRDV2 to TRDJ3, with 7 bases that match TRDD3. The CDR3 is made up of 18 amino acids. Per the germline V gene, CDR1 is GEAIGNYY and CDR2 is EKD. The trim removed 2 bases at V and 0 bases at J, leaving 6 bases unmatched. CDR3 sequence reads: CACDRGISSSWDTRQMFF. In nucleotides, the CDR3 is TGTGCCTGTGACAGGGGGATTTCTAGCTCCTGGGACACCCGACAGATGTTTTTC.

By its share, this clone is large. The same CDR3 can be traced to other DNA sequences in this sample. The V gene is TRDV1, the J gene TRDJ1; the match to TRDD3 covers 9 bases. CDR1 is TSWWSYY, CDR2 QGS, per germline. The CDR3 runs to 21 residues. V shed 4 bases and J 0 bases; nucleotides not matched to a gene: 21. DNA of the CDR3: TGTGCTCTTGGGGGACCAAAAGGTGGTACTGGGGGACGTCCGTACACCGATAAACTCATCTTT. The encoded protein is CALGGPKGGTGGRPYTDKLIF.

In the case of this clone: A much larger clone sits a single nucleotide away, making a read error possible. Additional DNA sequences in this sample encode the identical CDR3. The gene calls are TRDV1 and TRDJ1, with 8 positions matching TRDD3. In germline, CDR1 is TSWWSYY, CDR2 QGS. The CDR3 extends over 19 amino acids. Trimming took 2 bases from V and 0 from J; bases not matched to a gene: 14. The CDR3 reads CALGESSYWGYSYTDKLIF. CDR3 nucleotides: TGTGCTCTTGGGGAATCGTCCTACTGGGGATACTCGTACACCGATAAACTCATCTTT.

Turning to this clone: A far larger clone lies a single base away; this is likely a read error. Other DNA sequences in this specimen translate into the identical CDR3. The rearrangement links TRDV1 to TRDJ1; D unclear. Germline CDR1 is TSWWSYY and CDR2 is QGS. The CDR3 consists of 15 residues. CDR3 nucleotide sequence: TGTGCTCTTGGGGAATTCGAGTTATTCACCGATAAACTCATATTT. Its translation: CALGEFELFTDKLIF.

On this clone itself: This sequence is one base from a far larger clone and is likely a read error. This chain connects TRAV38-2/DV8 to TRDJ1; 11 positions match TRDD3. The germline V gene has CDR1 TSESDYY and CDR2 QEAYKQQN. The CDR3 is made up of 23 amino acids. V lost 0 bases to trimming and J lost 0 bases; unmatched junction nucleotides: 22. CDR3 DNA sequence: TGTGCTTATAGGAGCGCTTCACTTAGGGGCTGGGGGATACCCAGGGGGTACACCGATAAACTCATCTTT. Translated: CAYRSASLRGWGIPRGYTDKLIF.

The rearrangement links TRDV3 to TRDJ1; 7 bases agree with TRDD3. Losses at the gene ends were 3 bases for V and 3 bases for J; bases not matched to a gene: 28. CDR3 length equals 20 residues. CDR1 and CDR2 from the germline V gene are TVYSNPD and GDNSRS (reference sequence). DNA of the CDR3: TGTGCCTTGCCGTGCGAAGCCCCTGCCTGGGGGTCCAGGGGAGCCGATAAACTCATCTTT. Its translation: CALPCEAPAWGSRGADKLIF.

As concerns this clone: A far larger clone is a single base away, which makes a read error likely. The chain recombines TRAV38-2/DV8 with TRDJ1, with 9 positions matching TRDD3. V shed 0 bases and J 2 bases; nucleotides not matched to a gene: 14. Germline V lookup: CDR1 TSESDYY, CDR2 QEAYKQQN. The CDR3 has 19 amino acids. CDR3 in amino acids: CAYRSASLYWGRQTDKLIF. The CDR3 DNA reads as TGTGCTTATAGGAGCGCGAGTCTCTACTGGGGGAGACAAACCGATAAACTCATCTTT.

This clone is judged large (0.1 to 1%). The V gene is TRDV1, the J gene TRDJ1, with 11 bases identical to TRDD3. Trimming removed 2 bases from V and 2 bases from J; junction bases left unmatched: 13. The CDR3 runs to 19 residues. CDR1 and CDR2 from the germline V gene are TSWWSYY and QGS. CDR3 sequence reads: CALGEAVLGDRMGTDKLIF. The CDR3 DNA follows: TGTGCTCTTGGGGAAGCGGTACTGGGGGATAGGATGGGGACCGATAAACTCATCTTT.